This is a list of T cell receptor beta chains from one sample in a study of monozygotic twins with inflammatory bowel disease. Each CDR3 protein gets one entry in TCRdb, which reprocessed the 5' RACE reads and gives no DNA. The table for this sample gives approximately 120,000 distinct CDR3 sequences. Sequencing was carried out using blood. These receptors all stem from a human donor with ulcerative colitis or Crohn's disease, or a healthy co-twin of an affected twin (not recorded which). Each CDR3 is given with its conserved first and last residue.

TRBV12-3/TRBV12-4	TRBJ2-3	CGTKRTGGSTDTQYF
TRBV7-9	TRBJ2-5	CASSLNGETQYF
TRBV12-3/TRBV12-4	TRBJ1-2	CASSYDRYGYTF
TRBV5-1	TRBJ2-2	CASWTSNTGELFF
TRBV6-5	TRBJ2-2	CASKRDLGGELFF
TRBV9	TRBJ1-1	CASSRGTGGNTEAFF
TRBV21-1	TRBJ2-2	CASSKVGTEHTGELFF
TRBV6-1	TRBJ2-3	CASSPHGVTSTDTQYF
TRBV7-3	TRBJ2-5	CASSIGGGETRYF
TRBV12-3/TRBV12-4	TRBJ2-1	CASSPGTSGQYEQFF
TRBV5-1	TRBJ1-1	CASSYNTGRQGAYTEAFF
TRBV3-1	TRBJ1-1	CASSQDLIIQDEAEAFF
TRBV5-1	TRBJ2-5	CASHPGGDREETQYF
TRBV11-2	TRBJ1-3	CASSFLLDRRGDTIYF
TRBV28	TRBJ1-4	CASSLEGQDNEKLFF
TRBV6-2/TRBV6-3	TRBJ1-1	CASSYRGFSTEAFF
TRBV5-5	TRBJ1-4	CASSLARPGDEKLFF
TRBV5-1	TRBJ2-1	CASSFSVGSYNEQFF
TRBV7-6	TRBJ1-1	CASSTRDSEAFF
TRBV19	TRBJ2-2	CASSWPRNTGELFF
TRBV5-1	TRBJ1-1	CASSLGGQGITEAFF
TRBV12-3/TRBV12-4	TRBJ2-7	CASSPYGPAYEQYF
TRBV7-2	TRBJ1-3	CASSLVGASGNTIYF
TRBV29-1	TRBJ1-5	CSVRQENNQPQHF
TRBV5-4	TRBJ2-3	CASSSDGAGGRDTQYF
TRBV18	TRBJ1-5	CASSQTGASDQPQHF